This TCR beta chain appears in the sequencing data of a study of CD8 T cells in ankylosing spondylitis. Worth noting for this clonotype: Its antigen is currently unknown.

Findings and limits, study-wide: There was a TCR beta motif, made of several highly homologous variants, that appeared characteristic of ankylosing spondylitis blood. Peripheral blood held disease-linked clones only at relatively low frequency, and these were CD8+. Prior work had noted some motif variants in reactive arthritis blood and synovial fluid.

A single record per CDR3 protein comes from TCRdb applying MiXCR to the 5' RACE reads. Among 300,000 to 400,000 distinct CDR3 sequences listed, approximately 20% were seen once. The CDR3 has 13 residues. Germline V CDR1 and CDR2: SQVTM, ANQGSEA. V was cut by 7 bases and J by 3 bases, with 15 bases left in between. This sequence was found in a male donor with ankylosing spondylitis. The chain employs TRBV29-1 and TRBJ2-5, with D possibly being TRBD1 (6 bases). Sequencing was carried out using blood, either unsorted or a sorted T cell fraction (not recorded which). The CDR3 spells CSGTVTGEETQYF. CDR3 coding DNA: TGCAGCGGGACCGTGACAGGTGAAGAGACCCAGTACTTC.